This T cell receptor (beta chain) was captured in a study of human T cells and chemical hapten exposure (TCRdb year 2021). Background on the whole study: For sensitization, 2% DPC in acetone was applied to an approximately 2 cm by approximately 2 cm area of upper inner arm skin. Alopecia areata with under or over 50% scalp involvement, alopecia totalis and alopecia universalis were represented in the patient cohort, which was mostly female. Libraries were pooled for sequencing, and per-sample TCR yields varied mainly because of small differences in library volumes within the pool. Patch testing was done on the upper back using Finn chambers containing 0.01% DPC, and results were scored after 6 days according to International Contact Dermatitis Research Group standards. Blood for TCR sequencing was provided by twenty-nine alopecia patients at one to four time points (pre-sensitization, 2, 6 and 24 weeks). This study followed changes in the peripheral blood TCR repertoire in vivo during primary and secondary sensitization of alopecia patients to the hapten diphenylcyclopropenone (DPC). Blood samples were taken from patients before sensitization (week 0) and then at 2, 6 and about 24 weeks after DPC sensitization. Patients additionally received weekly therapeutic DPC doses to the scalp throughout the roughly 25-week study period.

Library creation used RACE. Sequencing instrument: NextSeq 500. During library preparation, unique molecular identifiers were attached to individual cDNA molecules so that TCRs could be counted quantitatively and reproducibly. Both TCR alpha and TCR beta chains were sequenced from each blood RNA sample. As for the original processing: Samples had a median of 95,638 TCRs, with a range from 23,224 to 690,600. V, J and CDR3 annotation of the TCR reads was performed with the Decombinator software suite. Every sample was subsampled to the same number of TCRs (28,000) for the PS versus PT1 abundance plots. TCRs were defined as expanded if absent before sensitization and observed at least eight times at the 2-week time point. Through fastp at Q25 and MiXCR, TCRdb rebuilt clones from the public reads, retaining in-frame beta chains. For every CDR3 protein sequence, its rows merge into one entry that carries the most common genes and DNA. These V and J calls are TCRdb output, not the study's own analysis. A total of 380,000 or so distinct CDR3 sequences appear in this sample, approximately 5.1% of them only once. Jointly, the top ten make up 2% to 2.5% of the sample.

In the paper's terms, the time point label means: patch test 1, 2 weeks after DPC sensitization. The sample's treatment or condition label is to be understood as: therapeutic diphenylcyclopropenone sensitization with weekly scalp DPC. Blood at each patch-test visit was drawn before the patch test was applied. Patients were eligible if aged 18 to 70, diagnosed with alopecia and judged suitable for DPC therapy, and pregnant patients were excluded. Total RNA was extracted from unfractionated whole blood collected in Tempus Blood RNA tubes. This clonotype was seen ten or more times. The antigen it binds to is not known. Base qualities are missing; no much larger clone stands one base away. The CDR3 measures 13 amino acids from cysteine to phenylalanine. Only the CDR3 DNA is retained, 39 bases long and in frame from the first base. The V and J ends are trimmed by 0 bases and 11 bases, leaving 14 bases between them. The germline V gene (reference sequence) gives CDR1 as SGHKS and CDR2 as YYEKEE.

The study at large found these results: The number of PT1 expanded TCRs positively correlated with patch test score, significant at thresholds 8, 16 and 32 but not 4. Alopecia, a presumed autoimmune disease, was present in all patients, so the immune response of the patients might differ from that of healthy individuals. The number of TCRs above 1 in 1000 frequency did not change with DPC sensitization; there was no evidence of global repertoire structure alterations. Significantly more large CDR3 similarity clusters were formed by expanded TCRs than by pre-sensitization or healthy control sets, consistent with antigen-driven responses. After repeated subsampling, the strength of the expansion versus patch-test correlation and the threshold at which it became significant changed.

Recombination linked TRBV5-5 to TRBJ1-1, with TRBD1 tentatively as D gene (5 bases match). The specimen comprised whole blood, sampled in connection with sensitization to the hapten diphenylcyclopropenone (DPC). The TCR sequence derives from a woman aged 50 to 60 with alopecia areata. Some clones in this sample may be carry-over from other donors' samples. In nucleotide form, the sequence is TGTGCCAGCAGCTTGGGAGGGGTTGGAGACGCTTTCTTT. Translation gives CASSLGGVGDAFF.